One sample yielded the 27 T cell receptor beta chains listed below, sequenced in a study of cytomegalovirus exposure and HLA in healthy donors. The PCR contained 60 Vbeta and 13 Jbeta primers. TCRdb's table, derived via immunoSEQ multiplex PCR, lists solely in-frame clones and lacks some. The listing records 100,000 to 150,000 clones. Source material: PBMCs. The receptors were gathered from a man aged 25-40 years in good health and CMV-seronegative.

The chain combines TRBV6-6 with TRBJ2-5; the match to TRBD2 covers 9 bases. The J call is uncertain, as TRBJ2-7 better fits the DNA end. This CDR3 comprises 15 residues. Germline values: CDR1 MNHNY, CDR2 SVGAGI (reference sequence). The CDR3 reads CASSGLGTSSPEQYF. As DNA, the CDR3 is TGTGCCAGCAGTGGGTTGGGGACTAGCAGCCCCGAGCAGTACTTC.

The chain is built from TRBV28 and TRBJ1-5; 11 nucleotides agree with TRBD1. Germline CDR1 reads MDHEN; CDR2 reads SYDVKM. J gave up 6 bases and V 8 bases, and 6 bases lay outside the gene matches. The CDR3 has 14 amino acids. For the CDR3, the DNA is TGTGCCAGCCGGGACAGGGGGTTCAGTCAGCCCCAGCATTTT. Amino acid sequence: CASRDRGFSQPQHF.

Regarding this clone: This CDR3 is also generated by other DNA sequences in the sample. The rearrangement joins TRBV27 to TRBJ2-7; weak D call: TRBD1 (6 bases). Germline CDR1 MNHEY, CDR2 SMNVEV (reference sequence). The CDR3 has 14 amino acids. V lost 0 bases, J lost 3 bases, and 9 bases lay in between. Here the CDR3 reads CASSLSGQFYEQYF. CDR3 coding DNA: TGTGCCAGCAGTTTATCTGGACAGTTCTACGAGCAGTACTTC.

V and J are TRBV27 and TRBJ2-7; 11 bases fit TRBD2. The V and J ends lost 8 bases and 3 bases, in that order; junction bases with no gene match: 9. The CDR3 covers 15 residues. Germline V gene lookup returns CDR1 MNHEY and CDR2 SMNVEV (reference sequence). The chain's CDR3 is CASRGLAGLNYEQYF. CDR3 nucleotides: TGTGCCAGCCGCGGACTAGCGGGCTTAAACTACGAGCAGTACTTC.

The rearrangement uses TRBV14 and TRBJ2-1; D is ambiguous. V lost 0 bases, J lost 10 bases, and 7 bases lay in between. Germline V gene lookup returns CDR1 SGHDN and CDR2 FVKESK. The CDR3 has 12 residues. The CDR3 loop reads CASSQDPKEQFF. Here the CDR3 DNA reads TGTGCCAGCAGCCAAGATCCAAAAGAGCAGTTCTTC. The variable domain in full, completed from reference TRBV14 and TRBJ2-1, reads EAGVTQFPSHSVIEKGQTVTLRCDPISGHDNLYWYRRVMGKEIKFLLHFVKESKQDESGMPNNRFLAERTGGTYSTLKVQPAELEDSGVYFCASSQDPKEQFFGPGTRLTVL.

The V and J genes are TRBV2 and TRBJ1-2; D is undetermined. The V end lost 9 bases, the J end lost 6 bases, and 5 bases lay between the germline ends. In germline, CDR1 is SNHLY, CDR2 FYNNEI. This CDR3 region has 9 residues. CDR3 amino acids: CASPNGYTF. The CDR3 nucleotides read TGTGCCAGTCCCAATGGCTACACCTTC.

The V and J genes are TRBV7-6 and TRBJ2-7; D perhaps matches TRBD1 (6 bases). Germline V CDR1 and CDR2: SGHVS, FNYEAQ. The CDR3 has 14 residues. Trimming cost V 5 bases and J 5 bases, with 16 bases left between them. The CDR3 sequence: CASSQQGILDEQYF. The DNA for the CDR3 is TGTGCCAGCAGCCAACAGGGAATCCTGGACGAGCAGTACTTC.

V is TRBV28 and J is TRBJ2-5; 8 bases agree with TRBD1. CDR3 length: 13 amino acids. V shed 10 bases, J shed 0 bases, and the junction held 4 bases outside the gene matches. CDR1 MDHEN and CDR2 SYDVKM come from the germline V gene. This CDR3 is CANRDRNQETQYF. DNA for the CDR3: TGTGCCAACAGGGACAGGAACCAAGAGACCCAGTACTTC.

J is TRBJ1-6 and V is TRBV19; D is perhaps TRBD1 (6 bases). There are 13 residues in the CDR3. V was pared by 5 bases and J by 10 bases, with 12 bases between. Germline V lookup: CDR1 LNHDA, CDR2 SQIVND (reference sequence). This chain's CDR3 is CASSSQGPSPLHF. For the CDR3, the DNA is TGTGCCAGTAGTTCACAGGGTCCCTCACCCCTCCACTTT.

V gene TRBV5-1 combines with J gene TRBJ2-1; D might be TRBD1 (5 bases). CDR3 length equals 18 residues. CDR1 and CDR2 from the germline V gene are SGHRS and YFSETQ. V lost 4 bases to trimming and J lost 5 bases, with 25 bases between them. The CDR3 nucleotides read TGCGCCAGCAGCCTGAACCCTGCAACGGACATCGAGGACAATGAGCAGTTCTTC. Protein product: CASSLNPATDIEDNEQFF.

The chain is built from TRBV6-6 and TRBJ1-1; D gene uncertain. CDR1 MNHNY and CDR2 SVGAGI come from the germline V gene (reference sequence). The CDR3 runs 13 residues. The V and J ends lost 1 base and 7 bases respectively, with 10 bases between them. CDR3 coding DNA: TGTGCCAGCAGTTACTTACACCAAAATGAAGCTTTCTTT. As protein: CASSYLHQNEAFF.

The chain couples TRBV19 to TRBJ1-1; D unclear. The CDR3 runs to 14 residues. Trimming pared 3 bases from V and 1 base from J, leaving 9 bases between. Germline-derived CDR1 and CDR2 are LNHDA and SQIVND (reference sequence). CDR3 in DNA: TGTGCCAGTAGTATTGAGGCAGCGAACACTGAAGCTTTCTTT. Translating it yields CASSIEAANTEAFF.

The rearrangement joins TRBV6-5 to TRBJ2-1; TRBD2 matches 9 bases. The germline V gene has CDR1 MNHEY and CDR2 SVGAGI. This CDR3 is built from 14 residues. J lost 7 bases, V lost 6 bases, and 7 bases had no gene match. CDR3 nucleotides: TGTGCCAGCAGAACCGGGACTAGCAGAAATGAGCAGTTCTTC. Amino acids: CASRTGTSRNEQFF.

As for this clone: This sample includes further DNA sequences coding for the same CDR3. The chain links TRBV9 to TRBJ2-6; tentative D call: TRBD1 (6 bases). Trimming removed 4 bases from V and 1 base from J, with 12 bases in between. The germline CDR1 and CDR2 sequences are SGDLS and YYNGEE. The CDR3 has 16 residues. CDR3 nucleotide sequence: TGTGCCAGCAGCCCAACACAGGGATCTGGGGCCAACGTCCTGACTTTC. Amino acids: CASSPTQGSGANVLTF.

This rearrangement joins TRBV5-1 to TRBJ2-1; 9 bases are shared with TRBD2. The CDR3 is 16 residues long. Trimming cost V 3 bases and J 2 bases; bases outside gene matches: 6. The germline V gene has CDR1 SGHRS and CDR2 YFSETQ. The CDR3 nucleotides read TGCGCCAGCAGCTGGGCTAGCGGGATGGCCTACAATGAGCAGTTCTTC. It translates to CASSWASGMAYNEQFF. Looking up the rest from reference TRBV5-1 and TRBJ2-1 gives the full variable domain: KAGVTQTPRYLIKTRGQQVTLSCSPISGHRSVSWYQQTPGQGLQFLFEYFSETQRNKGNFPGRFSGRQFSNSRSEMNVSTLELGDSALYLCASSWASGMAYNEQFFGPGTRLTVL.

This chain links TRBV5-1 with TRBJ1-1, with D perhaps matching TRBD1 (6 bases). This CDR3 has 15 residues. V dropped 3 bases and J dropped 3 bases, with 15 bases sitting between them. In germline, CDR1 is SGHRS, CDR2 YFSETQ. CDR3 coding DNA: TGCGCCAGCAGCTCGGGGGGGCGCTTCGACACTGAAGCTTTCTTT. It yields the protein CASSSGGRFDTEAFF. The variable domain in full, completed from reference TRBV5-1 and TRBJ1-1, reads KAGVTQTPRYLIKTRGQQVTLSCSPISGHRSVSWYQQTPGQGLQFLFEYFSETQRNKGNFPGRFSGRQFSNSRSEMNVSTLELGDSALYLCASSSGGRFDTEAFFGQGTRLTVV.

The V gene is TRBV4-1, the J gene TRBJ1-4, with 8 nucleotides matching TRBD1. This CDR3 has 15 residues. Germline CDR1 reads MGHRA; CDR2 reads YSYEKL. V was clipped by 4 bases and J by 4 bases; unmatched bases: 5. CDR3 sequence (DNA): TGCGCCAGCAGCCTTACCAGGGGGCTTAATGAAAAACTGTTTTTT. This gives the protein CASSLTRGLNEKLFF.

The CDR3 nucleotides are TGTGCCAGCAGCTTAAGTACTAGCACCGGGGAGCTGTTTTTT. Translation gives CASSLSTSTGELFF. V gene TRBV7-3 combines with J gene TRBJ2-2; D may be TRBD2 (5 bases). The CDR3 is 14 residues long. CDR1 is SGHTA and CDR2 is FQGTGA in the germline V gene. V was pared by 1 base and J by 4 bases, with 7 bases between. Filled out from reference TRBV7-3 and TRBJ2-2, the complete variable domain reads GAGVSQTPSNKVTEKGKYVELRCDPISGHTALYWYRQSLGQGPEFLIYFQGTGAADDSGLPNDRFFAVRPEGSVSTLKIQRTERGDSAVYLCASSLSTSTGELFFGEGSRLTVL.

The chain has TRBV27 and TRBJ1-1; 8 positions match TRBD1. The CDR3 length is 14 residues. The germline V gene has CDR1 MNHEY and CDR2 SMNVEV (reference sequence). J lost 7 bases, V lost 5 bases, and 9 bases had no gene match. The CDR3 DNA follows: TGTGCCAGCAGTCCGGGGACAGGCCTTGATGAAGCTTTCTTT. Its protein is CASSPGTGLDEAFF.

The V and J genes are TRBV19 and TRBJ2-2, with unresolved D. Germline loops: CDR1 LNHDA, CDR2 SQIVND (reference sequence). Trimming left V 3 bases short and J 5 bases short, with 7 bases between. This CDR3 spans 13 amino acids. The CDR3 DNA follows: TGTGCCAGTAGTATTCCTATTACCGGGGAGCTGTTTTTT. It is translated as CASSIPITGELFF.

V usage is TRBV29-1 and J usage is TRBJ2-2, with D possibly being TRBD2 (7 bases). V was cut by 2 bases and J by 6 bases, with 10 bases left in between. This CDR3 region has 13 residues. Per the germline V gene, CDR1 is SQVTM and CDR2 is ANQGSEA. The CDR3 protein is CSVEKGGAGELFF. As DNA, the CDR3 is TGCAGCGTTGAAAAAGGGGGGGCCGGGGAGCTGTTTTTT.

The J gene is TRBJ1-1, the V gene TRBV9; the D is unclear. Trimming took 3 bases from V and 4 from J, leaving 7 bases between them. Germline CDR1 reads SGDLS; CDR2 reads YYNGEE. This CDR3 contains 12 residues. CDR3 residues: CASSAPGTEAFF. CDR3 bases: TGTGCCAGCAGCGCTCCAGGCACTGAAGCTTTCTTT.

The chain has TRBV5-1 and TRBJ2-1, with TRBD2 identical over 10 bases. Germline lookup yields CDR1 SGHRS and CDR2 YFSETQ. The J segment lost 6 bases and the V segment lost 2 bases, leaving 5 bases of the junction unmatched. The CDR3 runs 15 residues. The CDR3 DNA sequence: TGCGCCAGCAGCTTTCCCCAGCGGGAGGGCAATGAGCAGTTCTTC. It yields the protein CASSFPQREGNEQFF.

A word on this clone: The sample has other DNA sequences that encode this CDR3 too. DNA for the CDR3: TGTGCCAGCAGTCCTACAGGGCTAGGCAATCAGCCCCAGCATTTT. Its translation: CASSPTGLGNQPQHF. The V gene is TRBV28, the J gene TRBJ1-5; D possibly corresponds to TRBD1 (6 bases). The germline gives CDR1 MDHEN, CDR2 SYDVKM. The CDR3 spans 15 residues. The V gene lost 5 bases and the J gene lost 2 bases, with 13 bases spanning the gap.

The chain couples TRBV6-5 to TRBJ2-3; 11 positions match TRBD1. The CDR3 has 15 amino acids. The trim removed 6 bases at V and 3 bases at J, leaving 5 bases unmatched. CDR1 MNHEY and CDR2 SVGAGI come from the germline V gene. The CDR3 sequence is CASRRTGGLTDTQYF. The DNA for the CDR3 is TGTGCCAGCAGACGGACAGGGGGCTTGACAGATACGCAGTATTTT.

The chain couples TRBV2 to TRBJ1-5; D is ambiguous. The V gene's germline CDR1 is SNHLY and CDR2 FYNNEI. V gave up 6 bases and J gave up 3 bases, with 9 bases separating them. The CDR3 totals 13 residues. CDR3 sequence: CASSAGINQPQHF. In DNA form, the CDR3 reads TGTGCCAGCAGCGCCGGGATCAATCAGCCCCAGCATTTT.

The CDR3 is CASSFRPGQGFDYGYTF. The CDR3 region has the DNA TGTGCCAGCAGTTTTCGACCGGGACAGGGTTTCGACTATGGCTACACCTTC. The chain links TRBV27 to TRBJ1-2, with 9 bases that match TRBD1. The germline V gene has CDR1 MNHEY and CDR2 SMNVEV (reference sequence). The CDR3 contains 17 residues. Losses at the gene ends were 3 bases for V and 3 bases for J; bases not matched to a gene: 11.